This T cell receptor (beta chain) was captured by sequencing in a study of blood T cells in healthy people across ages. This clonotype turned up a few times. Per the germline V gene, CDR1 is LGHDT and CDR2 is YNNKEL (reference sequence). This CDR3 contains 14 residues. With 6 bases removed from V and 5 bases from J, the gap between germline ends came to 11 bases. A second PCR, run for roughly 7 to 12 cycles, used a sample-barcoded 5' primer plus a J-beta primer mix. MiXCR was run by TCRdb on the 5' RACE reads, yielding one entry per CDR3 protein. The table shows about 1.5 million distinct CDR3 sequences, with around 40% occurring only once. Individuals who donated were healthy Caucasians from Russia aged roughly 6 to 100. The authors drew 8 to 10 milliliters of peripheral blood from each donor.

The source is a woman between 18 and 29 years old in good health. The chain employs TRBV3-1 and TRBJ1-6; a possible D gene is TRBD1 (6 bases). Input material: blood. CDR3 nucleotide sequence: TGTGCCAGCAGACCGGACAGCAATAATTCACCCCTCCACTTT. Protein: CASRPDSNNSPLHF.